The 28 T cell receptor beta chains below were found in one sample sequenced in a study of OX40 agonist ivuxolimab in advanced cancers. Assay: immunoSEQ multiplex PCR; the TCRdb copy retains only in-frame clones and omits some. The data show some 60,000 clones, about 90% seen once. Source: CD4+ or CD8+ T cells sorted from blood, taken in a trial of the OX40 agonist ivuxolimab. Receptors were obtained from an adult with an advanced solid tumor such as melanoma, head and neck, liver or kidney cancer.

The chain is built from TRBV27 and TRBJ2-1; either TRBD1 or TRBD2 may fit D (7 bases each). The V and J ends lost 4 bases and 4 bases respectively, with 20 bases between them. Germline V gene data show CDR1 as MNHEY and CDR2 as SMNVEV (reference sequence). The CDR3 runs to 17 residues. CDR3: CASSSSQGDYSYNEQFF. The CDR3 bases are TGTGCCAGCAGTTCGTCCCAGGGGGACTACTCATACAATGAGCAGTTCTTC.

This chain joins TRBV6-5 and TRBJ2-7; 9 positions agree with TRBD1. From germline, CDR1 is MNHEY and CDR2 SVGAGI. The ends lost 0 bases at V and 6 bases at J; junction bases unmatched: 3. The CDR3 consists of 14 residues. The CDR3 DNA reads as TGTGCCAGCAGTTACTCGGGGACAGGGCCCGAGCAGTACTTC. It encodes CASSYSGTGPEQYF.

This chain joins TRBV5-4 and TRBJ2-1; tentative D call: TRBD2 (5 bases). The CDR3 runs to 15 residues. Germline V gives CDR1 SGHNT, CDR2 YYREEE (reference sequence). The V and J ends lost 4 bases and 0 bases respectively, with 11 bases between them. DNA for the CDR3: TGTGCCAGCAGCCCTAGCCCGCCCTCCTACAATGAGCAGTTCTTC. Protein: CASSPSPPSYNEQFF. The full variable domain, rest sourced from reference TRBV5-4 and TRBJ2-1, is ETGVTQSPTHLIKTRGQQVTLRCSSQSGHNTVSWYQQALGQGPQFIFQYYREEENGRGNFPPRFSGLQFPNYSSELNVNALELDDSALYLCASSPSPPSYNEQFFGPGTRLTVL.

The chain is built from TRBV6-6 and TRBJ2-5; D is ambiguous. V was cut by 0 bases and J by 3 bases, with 8 bases left in between. The germline V gene has CDR1 MNHNY and CDR2 SVGAGI (reference sequence). CDR3 length: 14 amino acids. CDR3 residues: CASSYSSGKETQYF. The CDR3 region has the DNA TGTGCCAGCAGTTACTCATCAGGCAAAGAGACCCAGTACTTC.

The chain uses TRBV30 and TRBJ2-7, with 9 bases identical to TRBD1. Germline lookup yields CDR1 GTSNPN and CDR2 SVGIG (reference sequence). V gave up 1 base and J gave up 1 base; unmatched junction bases: 5. The length of the CDR3 is 15 residues. In nucleotides, the CDR3 is TGTGCCTGGAGTGGAGGGACAGGGACATCCTACGAGCAGTACTTC. Protein: CAWSGGTGTSYEQYF.

The chain employs TRBV19 and TRBJ2-6, with D perhaps being TRBD1 or TRBD2 (5 bases each). V lost 6 bases to trimming and J lost 0 bases, with 18 bases between them. The CDR3 loop spans 18 amino acids. Germline assignment: CDR1 LNHDA and CDR2 SQIVND (reference sequence). The chain's CDR3 is CASRRMGEAASGANVLTF. Here the CDR3 DNA reads TGTGCCAGTAGGCGCATGGGGGAAGCAGCCTCTGGGGCCAACGTCCTGACTTTC.

The chain combines TRBV7-2 with TRBJ2-7, with TRBD1 matching over 8 bases. This CDR3 spans 14 amino acids. The germline V gene encodes CDR1 SGHTA and CDR2 FQGNSA. V lost 5 bases, J lost 2 bases, and 5 bases stayed unmatched. CDR3 loop: CASSRQGSTYEQYF. In nucleotides, the CDR3 is TGTGCCAGCAGCCGACAGGGGTCGACCTACGAGCAGTACTTC.

The chain employs TRBV30 and TRBJ1-6; tentatively, D is TRBD1 (5 bases). With 5 bases removed from V and 10 bases from J, the gap between germline ends came to 12 bases. Germline CDR1 and CDR2: GTSNPN and SVGIG (reference sequence). This CDR3 contains 12 residues. The chain's CDR3 is CAWGGMGSPLHF. The CDR3 coding sequence is TGTGCCTGGGGGGGAATGGGATCACCCCTCCACTTT.

V gene TRBV5-5 combines with J gene TRBJ1-4, with 9 bases aligning to TRBD1. V dropped 6 bases and J dropped 7; count of bases not matched to a gene: 4. CDR1 and CDR2 (germline): SGHKS, YYEKEE (reference sequence). The CDR3 contains 13 residues. The CDR3 DNA is TGTGCCAGCACTCGGACAGGGGTTGAAAAACTGTTTTTT. Protein: CASTRTGVEKLFF. Full variable domain (rest looked up from reference TRBV5-5 and TRBJ1-4): DAGVTQSPTHLIKTRGQQVTLRCSPISGHKSVSWYQQVLGQGPQFIFQYYEKEERGRGNFPDRFSARQFPNYSSELNVNALLLGDSALYLCASTRTGVEKLFFGSGTQLSVL.

Note on this clone: Mismatch with germline at one junction end may stem from a read error. The chain has TRBV20-1 and TRBJ2-1; D gene ambiguous. CDR3 length equals 8 residues. Germline V lookup: CDR1 DFQATT, CDR2 SNEGSKA (reference sequence). CDR3 coding DNA: TGCACTGCTGGTGAGCAGTTCTTC. It encodes CTAGEQFF.

The chain employs TRBV6-6 and TRBJ2-3, with a tentative D call TRBD2 (5 bases). The germline V and J ends were trimmed by 6 bases and 4 bases, with 5 bases remaining between them. In germline, CDR1 is MNHNY, CDR2 SVGAGI (reference sequence). The CDR3 is 11 residues long. CDR3: CASSGADTQYF. CDR3 sequence (DNA): TGTGCCAGCAGCGGGGCAGATACGCAGTATTTT.

This clone showed up just a few times. V is TRBV19 and J is TRBJ1-6, with D unclear. CDR3 length equals 14 residues. Germline CDR1 is LNHDA and CDR2 is SQIVND (reference sequence). The V end was cut by 5 bases, the J end by 0 bases, with 5 bases between. The CDR3 protein is CASSGNSYNSPLHF. CDR3 DNA sequence: TGTGCCAGTAGTGGCAACTCCTATAATTCACCCCTCCACTTT.

CDR3 sequence (DNA): TGTGCCTGGGACCGGGGGCAGAAAGAGACCCAGTACTTC. Translating it yields CAWDRGQKETQYF. V usage is TRBV30 and J usage is TRBJ2-5, with D perhaps assigned TRBD1 or TRBD2 (6 bases each). The CDR3 extends over 13 amino acids. CDR1 is GTSNPN and CDR2 is SVGIG in the germline V gene (reference sequence). Between the trimmed V and J ends, which lost 5 bases and 3 bases, there was a span of 13 bases.

The V call is TRBV5-4, the J call TRBJ2-1, with 10 bases identical to TRBD2. After removal of 3 bases from V and 5 bases from J, the junction contained 5 bases not matched to a gene. Germline V gene data show CDR1 as SGHNT and CDR2 as YYREEE (reference sequence). The CDR3 loop spans 15 amino acids. CDR3 in DNA: TGTGCCAGCAGCTCTGGACTAGCGGCTAACAATGAGCAGTTCTTC. Translation gives CASSSGLAANNEQFF.

CDR3 in amino acids: CASSPDRANEKLFF. The DNA for the CDR3 is TGTGCCAGCAGTCCGGACAGAGCTAATGAAAAACTGTTTTTT. The chain links TRBV27 to TRBJ1-4, with D perhaps TRBD1 (6 bases). The germline gives CDR1 MNHEY, CDR2 SMNVEV (reference sequence). The ends were cut back, 5 bases at V and 3 bases at J, with 10 bases in the middle. This CDR3 region has 14 residues.

The chain joins TRBV9 to TRBJ2-1; 10 bases line up with TRBD2. CDR1 SGDLS and CDR2 YYNGEE come from the germline V gene. V lost 0 bases and J lost 5; bases outside the gene matches: 8. The CDR3 contains 17 residues. Here the CDR3 DNA reads TGTGCCAGCAGCGTAGGCCTAGCGGGAGTAAAGGACAATGAGCAGTTCTTC. It specifies CASSVGLAGVKDNEQFF.

The V and J genes are TRBV5-6 and TRBJ2-5, with TRBD1 matching over 11 bases. Trimming took 4 bases from V and 1 from J; bases not matched to a gene: 6. Germline CDR1 reads SGHDT; CDR2 reads YYEEEE. The CDR3 is 16 amino acids. CDR3 DNA sequence: TGTGCCAGCAGCCAATCCGGGACAGGGGGCCAAGAGACCCAGTACTTC. Its protein is CASSQSGTGGQETQYF.

This chain joins TRBV27 and TRBJ2-7, with 12 positions matching TRBD2. The length of the CDR3 is 18 residues. Germline V gives CDR1 MNHEY, CDR2 SMNVEV (reference sequence). V lost 0 bases and J lost 1; bases outside the gene matches: 7. DNA of the CDR3: TGTGCCAGCAGTTTATCGAGGACTAGCGGGGCAGAATCCTACGAGCAGTACTTC. Amino acids: CASSLSRTSGAESYEQYF.

The chain links TRBV7-2 to TRBJ2-2, with D possibly being TRBD1 (5 bases). Deletions cut 2 bases from V and 2 bases from J, with 15 bases between. Germline lookup yields CDR1 SGHTA and CDR2 FQGNSA. The CDR3 totals 17 residues. CDR3 in amino acids: CASSLLIVRGNTGELFF. For the CDR3, the DNA is TGTGCCAGCAGCTTATTGATAGTTAGGGGAAACACCGGGGAGCTGTTTTTT.

V and J are TRBV2 and TRBJ1-4, with a tentative D call TRBD1 (6 bases). Per the germline V gene, CDR1 is SNHLY and CDR2 is FYNNEI. V was trimmed by 5 bases and J by 8 bases, leaving 18 bases between them. The CDR3 covers 15 residues. In DNA form, the CDR3 reads TGTGCCAGCAGTTTTCTGTTAGGGGGAGGAGAAAAACTGTTTTTT. This sequence encodes CASSFLLGGGEKLFF.

The V and J genes are TRBV19 and TRBJ1-1; 10 nucleotides match TRBD1. V gave up 3 bases and J gave up 4 bases; unmatched junction bases: 5. This CDR3 spans 15 amino acids. Per the germline V gene, CDR1 is LNHDA and CDR2 is SQIVND (reference sequence). CDR3 in DNA: TGTGCCAGTAGTATTCCGGGACAGGGGACCACTGAAGCTTTCTTT. This codes for CASSIPGQGTTEAFF.

V usage is TRBV4-2 and J usage is TRBJ2-1; D tentatively fits TRBD1 or TRBD2 (5 bases each). The CDR3 has 16 amino acids. Germline V gene lookup returns CDR1 LGHNA and CDR2 YNFKEQ. Between the trimmed V and J ends, which lost 0 bases and 3 bases, there was a span of 12 bases. CDR3 amino acids: CASSQDPGTNYNEQFF. The CDR3 DNA follows: TGTGCCAGCAGCCAAGATCCGGGGACGAACTACAATGAGCAGTTCTTC.

The chain links TRBV18 to TRBJ2-2; D possibly corresponds to TRBD1 (6 bases). This CDR3 comprises 16 residues. Trimming shortened V by 3 bases and J by 1 base, and 12 bases separated the two germline ends. Germline CDR1 and CDR2: KGHSH and LQKENI. The CDR3 sequence: CASSPRTVLNTGELFF. CDR3 DNA sequence: TGTGCCAGCTCACCTAGGACAGTTTTGAACACCGGGGAGCTGTTTTTT.

The chain has TRBV7-2 and TRBJ2-5; D remains ambiguous. Germline V CDR1 and CDR2: SGHTA, FQGNSA. This CDR3 region has 14 residues. Trimming stripped 0 bases from V and 2 bases from J, with 7 bases between. The CDR3 bases are TGTGCCAGCAGCTTAGCTCGCCATCAAGAGACCCAGTACTTC. Protein product: CASSLARHQETQYF. Supplemented by reference TRBV7-2 and TRBJ2-5, the full variable domain reads GAGVSQSPSNKVTEKGKDVELRCDPISGHTALYWYRQSLGQGLEFLIYFQGNSAPDKSGLPSDRFSAERTGGSVSTLTIQRTQQEDSAVYLCASSLARHQETQYFGPGTRLLVL.

The rearrangement joins TRBV5-1 to TRBJ2-3, with 9 bases lining up with TRBD2. The CDR3 sequence is 14 residues long. V shed 5 bases, J shed 5 bases, and the junction held 6 bases outside the gene matches. Germline loops: CDR1 SGHRS, CDR2 YFSETQ. The CDR3 spells CASSFSGGGDTQYF. The DNA for the CDR3 is TGCGCCAGCAGTTTTAGCGGGGGCGGAGATACGCAGTATTTT. Based on the CDR3 plus reference TRBV5-1 and TRBJ2-3, the full variable domain is KAGVTQTPRYLIKTRGQQVTLSCSPISGHRSVSWYQQTPGQGLQFLFEYFSETQRNKGNFPGRFSGRQFSNSRSEMNVSTLELGDSALYLCASSFSGGGDTQYFGPGTRLTVL.

This clone was detected only once. This rearrangement joins TRBV7-2 to TRBJ1-3, with D possibly TRBD1 on 6 matching bases. Germline CDR1 reads SGHTA; CDR2 reads FQGNSA. The CDR3 has 14 amino acids. The V end lost 2 bases, the J end lost 2 bases, and 7 bases lay between the germline ends. CDR3 loop: CASSLQGTGNTIYF. The CDR3 region has the DNA TGTGCCAGCAGCTTACAGGGGACTGGAAACACCATATATTTT.

This chain links TRBV20-1 with TRBJ2-5, with no clear D. The CDR3 contains 11 residues. Germline V gene sequence: CDR1 DFQATT, CDR2 SNEGSKA (reference sequence). Trimming removed 2 bases at V and 5 bases at J, with 6 bases between. CDR3 DNA sequence: TGCAGTGCTAGAATTGGCGAGACCCAGTACTTC. Translating gives CSARIGETQYF.

This chain joins TRBV11-3 and TRBJ2-2; D is unclear. V was shortened by 2 bases and J by 2 bases, with 0 bases between the two germline ends. Germline-derived CDR1 and CDR2 are SGHNT and YENEEA. The CDR3 has 12 residues. CDR3 nucleotide sequence: TGTGCCAGCAGCTTAAACACCGGGGAGCTGTTTTTT. Amino acids: CASSLNTGELFF. The whole variable domain, filled in from reference TRBV11-3 and TRBJ2-2, reads EAGVVQSPRYKIIEKKQPVAFWCNPISGHNTLYWYLQNLGQGPELLIRYENEEAVDDSQLPKDRFSAERLKGVDSTLKIQPAELGDSAVYLCASSLNTGELFFGEGSRLTVL.